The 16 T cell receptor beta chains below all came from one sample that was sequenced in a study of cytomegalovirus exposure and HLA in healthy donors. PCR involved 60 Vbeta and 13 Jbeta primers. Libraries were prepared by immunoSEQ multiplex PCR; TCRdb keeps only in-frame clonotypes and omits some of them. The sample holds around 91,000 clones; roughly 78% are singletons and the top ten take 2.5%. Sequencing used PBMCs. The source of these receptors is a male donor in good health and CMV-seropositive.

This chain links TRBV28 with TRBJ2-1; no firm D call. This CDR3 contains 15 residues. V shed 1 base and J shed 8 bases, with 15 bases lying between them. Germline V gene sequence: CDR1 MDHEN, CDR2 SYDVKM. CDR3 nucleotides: TGTGCCAGCAGTTTATATCGACCAAGTAGCCATGAGCAGTTCTTC. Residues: CASSLYRPSSHEQFF.

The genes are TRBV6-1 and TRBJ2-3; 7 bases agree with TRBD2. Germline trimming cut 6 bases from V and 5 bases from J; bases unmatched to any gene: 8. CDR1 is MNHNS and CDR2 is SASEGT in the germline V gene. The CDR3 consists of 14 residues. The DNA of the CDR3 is TGTGCCAGCAGGGCTAGCGGAGCACAAGATACGCAGTATTTT. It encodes CASRASGAQDTQYF.

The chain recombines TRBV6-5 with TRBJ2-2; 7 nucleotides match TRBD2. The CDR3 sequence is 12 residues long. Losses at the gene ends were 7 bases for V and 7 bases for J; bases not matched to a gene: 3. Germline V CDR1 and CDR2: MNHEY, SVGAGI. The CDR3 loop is CASKREVGELFF. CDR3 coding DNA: TGTGCCAGCAAGCGGGAAGTCGGGGAGCTGTTTTTT.

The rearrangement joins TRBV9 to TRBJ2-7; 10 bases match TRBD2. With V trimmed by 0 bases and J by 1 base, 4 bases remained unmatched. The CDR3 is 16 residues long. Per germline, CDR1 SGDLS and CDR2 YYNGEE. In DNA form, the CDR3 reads TGTGCCAGCAGCGTAGCTAGCGGGAGTATATCCTACGAGCAGTACTTC. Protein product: CASSVASGSISYEQYF.

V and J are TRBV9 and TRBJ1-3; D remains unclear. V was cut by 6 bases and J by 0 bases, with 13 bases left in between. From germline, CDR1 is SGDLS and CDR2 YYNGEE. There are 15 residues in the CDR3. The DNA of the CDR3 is TGTGCCAGCACTACTGACGGGAACTCTGGAAACACCATATATTTT. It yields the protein CASTTDGNSGNTIYF.

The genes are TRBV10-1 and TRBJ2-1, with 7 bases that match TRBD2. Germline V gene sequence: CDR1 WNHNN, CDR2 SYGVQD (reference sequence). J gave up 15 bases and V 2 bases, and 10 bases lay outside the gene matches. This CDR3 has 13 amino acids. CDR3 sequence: CASSEDPSSGAFF. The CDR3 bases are TGCGCCAGCAGTGAGGACCCGTCCAGCGGGGCGTTCTTC.

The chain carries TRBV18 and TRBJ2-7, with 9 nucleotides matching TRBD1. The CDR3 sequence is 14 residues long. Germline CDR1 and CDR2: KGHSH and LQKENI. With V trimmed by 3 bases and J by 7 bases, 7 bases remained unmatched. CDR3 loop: CASSPGTGIWEQYF. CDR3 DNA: TGTGCCAGCTCACCCGGGACAGGGATTTGGGAGCAGTACTTC.

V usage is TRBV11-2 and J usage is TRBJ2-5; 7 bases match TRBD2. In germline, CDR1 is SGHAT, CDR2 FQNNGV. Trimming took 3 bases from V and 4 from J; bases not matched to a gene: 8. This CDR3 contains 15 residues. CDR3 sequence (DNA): TGTGCCAGCAGCTTTATGGGGAGGGCCGGAGAGACCCAGTACTTC. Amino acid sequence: CASSFMGRAGETQYF.

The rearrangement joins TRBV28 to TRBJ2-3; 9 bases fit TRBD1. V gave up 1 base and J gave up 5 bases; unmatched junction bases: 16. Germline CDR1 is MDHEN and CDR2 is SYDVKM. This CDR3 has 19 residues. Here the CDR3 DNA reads TGTGCCAGCAGTTTATACCTAATCGTACGGGACAGGGAGAGAGATACGCAGTATTTT. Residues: CASSLYLIVRDRERDTQYF. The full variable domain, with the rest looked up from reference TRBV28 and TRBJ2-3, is DVKVTQSSRYLVKRTGEKVFLECVQDMDHENMFWYRQDPGLGLRLIYFSYDVKMKEKGDIPEGYSVSREKKERFSLILESASTNQTSMYLCASSLYLIVRDRERDTQYFGPGTRLTVL.

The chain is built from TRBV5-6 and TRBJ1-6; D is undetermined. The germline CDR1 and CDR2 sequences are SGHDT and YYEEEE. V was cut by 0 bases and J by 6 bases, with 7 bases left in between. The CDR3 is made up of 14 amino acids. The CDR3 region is CASSLVSPNSPLHF. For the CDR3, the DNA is TGTGCCAGCAGCTTGGTGAGCCCTAATTCACCCCTCCACTTT.

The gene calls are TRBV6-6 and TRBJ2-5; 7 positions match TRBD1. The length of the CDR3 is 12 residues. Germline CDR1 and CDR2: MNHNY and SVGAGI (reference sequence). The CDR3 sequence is CGSRDSQETQYF. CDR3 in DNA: TGTGGCTCCCGGGACAGCCAAGAGACCCAGTACTTC.

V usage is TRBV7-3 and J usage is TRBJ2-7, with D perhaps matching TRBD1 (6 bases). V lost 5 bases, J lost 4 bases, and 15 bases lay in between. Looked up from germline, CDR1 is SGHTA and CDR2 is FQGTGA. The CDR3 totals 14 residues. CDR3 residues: CASSPTGAIYEQYF. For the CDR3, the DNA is TGTGCCAGCAGCCCGACAGGCGCAATATACGAGCAGTACTTC.

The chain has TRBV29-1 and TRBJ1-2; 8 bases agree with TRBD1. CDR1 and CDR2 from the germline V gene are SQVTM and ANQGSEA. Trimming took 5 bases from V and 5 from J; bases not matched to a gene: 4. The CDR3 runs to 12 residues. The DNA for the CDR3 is TGCAGCGTTCGACAGGGGTTGTATGGCTACACCTTC. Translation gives CSVRQGLYGYTF.

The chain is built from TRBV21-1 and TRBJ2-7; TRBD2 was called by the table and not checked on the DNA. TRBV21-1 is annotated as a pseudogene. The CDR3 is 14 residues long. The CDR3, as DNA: TGTGCCAGCAGGGGAGCAGCGGACTACTACGAGCAGTACTTC. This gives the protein CASRGAADYYEQYF.

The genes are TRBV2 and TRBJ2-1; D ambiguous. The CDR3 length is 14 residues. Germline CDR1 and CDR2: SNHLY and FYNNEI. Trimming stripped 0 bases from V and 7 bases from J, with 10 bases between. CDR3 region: CASSEAPQVNEQFF. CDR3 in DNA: TGTGCCAGCAGTGAAGCGCCCCAGGTAAATGAGCAGTTCTTC.

Here the CDR3 reads CAISGDRGWNTEAFF. DNA for the CDR3: TGTGCCATCAGTGGGGACAGGGGTTGGAACACTGAAGCTTTCTTT. The chain is built from TRBV10-3 and TRBJ1-1; 10 bases are a match to TRBD1. The CDR3 length is 15 residues. The ends lost 4 bases at V and 1 base at J; junction bases unmatched: 3. Germline V lookup: CDR1 ENHRY, CDR2 SYGVKD.